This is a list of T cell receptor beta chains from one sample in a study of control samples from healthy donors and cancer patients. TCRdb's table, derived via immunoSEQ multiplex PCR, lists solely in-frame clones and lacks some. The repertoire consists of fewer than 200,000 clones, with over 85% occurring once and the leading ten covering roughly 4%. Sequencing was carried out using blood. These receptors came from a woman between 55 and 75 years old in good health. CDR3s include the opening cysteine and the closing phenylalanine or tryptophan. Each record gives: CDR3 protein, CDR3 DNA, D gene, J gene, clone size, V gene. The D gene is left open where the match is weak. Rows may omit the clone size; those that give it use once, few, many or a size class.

CDR3aa: CASSVRKDTKSYEQYF; CDR3nt: TGCGCCAGCAGTGTTAGAAAGGACACGAAATCCTACGAGCAGTACTTC; d_gene: .; j_gene: TRBJ2-7; abundance: .; v_gene: TRBV10-1
CDR3aa: CASSPDRVYGYTF; CDR3nt: TGTGCCAGCAGTCCCGACAGGGTATATGGCTACACCTTC; d_gene: TRBD1; j_gene: TRBJ1-2; abundance: .; v_gene: TRBV12-3/TRBV12-4
CDR3aa: CASSLNTGFSYNEQFF; CDR3nt: TGTGCCAGCAGCTTGAACACGGGCTTCTCCTACAATGAGCAGTTCTTC; d_gene: .; j_gene: TRBJ2-1; abundance: .; v_gene: TRBV5-6
CDR3aa: CASSSLYEQFF; CDR3nt: TGTGCCAGCAGCTCTTTGTATGAGCAGTTCTTC; d_gene: .; j_gene: TRBJ2-1; abundance: .; v_gene: TRBV11-2
CDR3aa: CASSLAGSEPVNEQFF; CDR3nt: TGTGCCAGCAGCTTAGCGGGGTCAGAGCCAGTCAATGAGCAGTTCTTC; d_gene: .; j_gene: TRBJ2-1; abundance: .; v_gene: TRBV7-2
CDR3aa: CASRDRGLFYGYTF; CDR3nt: TGTGCCAGCAGGGACAGGGGGCTCTTCTATGGCTACACCTTC; d_gene: TRBD1; j_gene: TRBJ1-2; abundance: .; v_gene: TRBV2
CDR3aa: CASSAGQQFFRSDTIYF; CDR3nt: TGCGCCAGCAGCGCGGGACAGCAATTTTTTCGTAGTGACACCATATATTTT; d_gene: TRBD1; j_gene: TRBJ1-3; abundance: .; v_gene: TRBV5-1
CDR3aa: CASSVGRQDYEQYF; CDR3nt: TGTGCCAGCAGCGTAGGTCGGCAGGACTACGAGCAGTACTTC; d_gene: .; j_gene: TRBJ2-7; abundance: .; v_gene: TRBV9
CDR3aa: CASSLIGGNTEAFF; CDR3nt: TGTGCCAGCAGTTTAATTGGGGGGAACACTGAAGCTTTCTTT; d_gene: .; j_gene: TRBJ1-1; abundance: .; v_gene: TRBV27
CDR3aa: CASSKRENTEAFF; CDR3nt: TGTGCCAGCAGCAAAAGGGAGAACACTGAAGCTTTCTTT; d_gene: .; j_gene: TRBJ1-1; abundance: .; v_gene: TRBV27
CDR3aa: CASSHGNYNEQFF; CDR3nt: TGCGCCAGCAGCCACGGGAACTACAATGAGCAGTTCTTC; d_gene: .; j_gene: TRBJ2-1; abundance: .; v_gene: TRBV4-3
CDR3aa: CASSLGVKGAQGYTF; CDR3nt: TGCGCCAGCAGCTTGGGGGTCAAGGGGGCGCAGGGCTACACCTTC; d_gene: TRBD1; j_gene: TRBJ1-2; abundance: once; v_gene: TRBV5-1
CDR3aa: CASSFKGEVNEKLFF; CDR3nt: TGCGCCAGCAGCTTCAAAGGGGAAGTGAATGAAAAACTGTTTTTT; d_gene: .; j_gene: TRBJ1-4; abundance: .; v_gene: TRBV5-1
CDR3aa: CASSAWTGRFNEQYF; CDR3nt: TGTGCCAGCAGCGCATGGACAGGGCGGTTTAACGAGCAGTACTTC; d_gene: TRBD1; j_gene: TRBJ2-7; abundance: .; v_gene: TRBV5-8
CDR3aa: CASSHSSDNSPLHF; CDR3nt: TGTGCCAGCAGCCATAGCTCCGATAATTCACCCCTCCACTTT; d_gene: .; j_gene: TRBJ1-6; abundance: .; v_gene: TRBV3-1/TRBV3-2
CDR3aa: CASSYSGQGVNYGYTF; CDR3nt: TGTGCCAGCAGTTACTCAGGACAGGGAGTTAACTATGGCTACACCTTC; d_gene: TRBD1; j_gene: TRBJ1-2; abundance: .; v_gene: TRBV6-6
CDR3aa: CASSPTGGGSAAEAFF; CDR3nt: TGTGCCAGCAGCCCAACAGGTGGGGGCAGCGCGGCTGAAGCTTTCTTT; d_gene: .; j_gene: TRBJ1-1; abundance: .; v_gene: TRBV9
CDR3aa: CASSEWVMQFF; CDR3nt: TGTGCCAGCAGTGAGTGGGTTATGCAGTTCTTC; d_gene: .; j_gene: TRBJ2-1; abundance: .; v_gene: TRBV6-1
CDR3aa: CASSLQGFNQPQHF; CDR3nt: TGTGCCAGCAGCTTACAGGGATTCAATCAGCCCCAGCATTTT; d_gene: .; j_gene: TRBJ1-5; abundance: .; v_gene: TRBV11-2
CDR3aa: CASSVGLAGGQFF; CDR3nt: TGTGCCAGCAGCGTAGGACTAGCGGGGGGGCAGTTCTTC; d_gene: TRBD2; j_gene: TRBJ2-1; abundance: few; v_gene: TRBV9
CDR3aa: CASSLFFQGSSYEQYF; CDR3nt: TGCGCCAGCAGCTTGTTCTTCCAGGGCTCGAGCTACGAGCAGTACTTC; d_gene: .; j_gene: TRBJ2-7; abundance: .; v_gene: TRBV5-1
CDR3aa: CASSVVGQVNTEAFF; CDR3nt: TGTGCCAGCAGCGTAGTGGGACAGGTTAACACTGAAGCTTTCTTT; d_gene: TRBD1; j_gene: TRBJ1-1; abundance: .; v_gene: TRBV9
CDR3aa: CASSPSRDNNYGYTF; CDR3nt: TGTGCCAGCTCTCCTTCGAGAGATAATAACTATGGCTACACCTTC; d_gene: .; j_gene: TRBJ1-2; abundance: .; v_gene: TRBV18
CDR3aa: CATSRLWTDTEAFF; CDR3nt: TGTGCCACCAGCAGGCTCTGGACGGACACTGAAGCTTTCTTT; d_gene: .; j_gene: TRBJ1-1; abundance: .; v_gene: TRBV15
CDR3aa: CASSQDPLGNQPQHF; CDR3nt: TGCGCCAGCAGCCAAGACCCTCTGGGGAATCAGCCCCAGCATTTT; d_gene: .; j_gene: TRBJ1-5; abundance: .; v_gene: TRBV4-1
CDR3aa: CAISETGVMQPQHF; CDR3nt: TGTGCCATCAGTGAGACAGGGGTTATGCAGCCCCAGCATTTT; d_gene: TRBD1; j_gene: TRBJ1-5; abundance: .; v_gene: TRBV10-3
CDR3aa: CASSLVAGGTDTQYF; CDR3nt: TGTGCCAGCAGCTTGGTGGCCGGGGGAACAGATACGCAGTATTTT; d_gene: .; j_gene: TRBJ2-3; abundance: .; v_gene: TRBV5-6
CDR3aa: CASSQETDTQYF; CDR3nt: TGCGCCAGCAGCCAGGAGACAGATACGCAGTATTTT; d_gene: .; j_gene: TRBJ2-3; abundance: .; v_gene: TRBV5-1
CDR3aa: CASSDGQAHTGELFF; CDR3nt: TGTGCCAGCAGCGATGGACAGGCGCACACCGGGGAGCTGTTTTTT; d_gene: TRBD1; j_gene: TRBJ2-2; abundance: .; v_gene: TRBV6-5
CDR3aa: CASSLADRFEETQYF; CDR3nt: TGCGCCAGCAGCTTGGCCGACAGATTCGAAGAGACCCAGTACTTC; d_gene: .; j_gene: TRBJ2-5; abundance: .; v_gene: TRBV5-1
CDR3aa: CASSQDQGLGEKLFF; CDR3nt: TGCGCCAGCAGCCAAGATCAGGGCCTGGGCGAAAAACTGTTTTTT; d_gene: .; j_gene: TRBJ1-4; abundance: .; v_gene: TRBV4-3
CDR3aa: CASHRDLEGYTF; CDR3nt: TGTGCCAGTCACAGGGACTTGGAAGGCTACACCTTC; d_gene: .; j_gene: TRBJ1-2; abundance: .; v_gene: TRBV2
CDR3aa: CASSSGLAYEQYF; CDR3nt: TGCGCCAGCAGCTCGGGACTAGCTTACGAGCAGTACTTC; d_gene: TRBD2; j_gene: TRBJ2-7; abundance: .; v_gene: TRBV5-1
CDR3aa: CASSGYRDWGTEAFF; CDR3nt: TGTGCCAGCAGCGGGTACAGGGATTGGGGGACTGAAGCTTTCTTT; d_gene: .; j_gene: TRBJ1-1; abundance: .; v_gene: TRBV9
CDR3aa: CASSTTGGWTDTQYF; CDR3nt: TGTGCCAGCAGTACAACAGGGGGCTGGACAGATACGCAGTATTTT; d_gene: TRBD1; j_gene: TRBJ2-3; abundance: .; v_gene: TRBV6-4
CDR3aa: CASTETGPSGNTIYF; CDR3nt: TGTGCCAGCACCGAGACAGGGCCCTCTGGAAACACCATATATTTT; d_gene: TRBD1; j_gene: TRBJ1-3; abundance: .; v_gene: TRBV6-5
CDR3aa: CASSLAGTGNTEAFF; CDR3nt: TGCGCCAGCAGCTTGGCAGGGACAGGGAACACTGAAGCTTTCTTT; d_gene: TRBD1; j_gene: TRBJ1-1; abundance: .; v_gene: TRBV5-1
CDR3aa: CASSPPRTALGNNEQFF; CDR3nt: TGTGCCAGCAGCCCACCCCGGACCGCGCTTGGTAACAATGAGCAGTTCTTC; d_gene: .; j_gene: TRBJ2-1; abundance: .; v_gene: TRBV7-9
CDR3aa: CASSAYQGGGGNTIYF; CDR3nt: TGTGCCAGCAGCGCCTACCAGGGGGGGGGCGGAAACACCATATATTTT; d_gene: TRBD1; j_gene: TRBJ1-3; abundance: .; v_gene: TRBV9
CDR3aa: CASSWPGFMWTGELFF; CDR3nt: TGTGCCAGCAGCTGGCCGGGGTTCATGTGGACCGGGGAGCTGTTTTTT; d_gene: .; j_gene: TRBJ2-2; abundance: .; v_gene: TRBV5-7
CDR3aa: CASSYSFRTDTEAFF; CDR3nt: TGTGCCAGCAGTTACTCTTTCCGGACGGACACTGAAGCTTTCTTT; d_gene: .; j_gene: TRBJ1-1; abundance: .; v_gene: TRBV6-5
CDR3aa: CASSPRTVSSYTF; CDR3nt: TGTGCCAGCAGCCCCCGGACAGTCTCTAGCTACACCTTC; d_gene: .; j_gene: TRBJ1-2; abundance: .; v_gene: TRBV9
CDR3aa: CASSLGGLTYEQYF; CDR3nt: TGTGCCAGCAGCTTGGGGGGACTGACCTACGAGCAGTACTTC; d_gene: .; j_gene: TRBJ2-7; abundance: .; v_gene: TRBV11-2
CDR3aa: CASSQGSLGGASPLHF; CDR3nt: TGCGCCAGCAGCCAAGGAAGCCTCGGAGGGGCCTCACCCCTCCACTTT; d_gene: .; j_gene: TRBJ1-6; abundance: .; v_gene: TRBV4-3
CDR3aa: CASSDQSRENTEAFF; CDR3nt: TGTGCCAGCAGCGACCAATCCAGGGAGAACACTGAAGCTTTCTTT; d_gene: .; j_gene: TRBJ1-1; abundance: .; v_gene: TRBV7-9
CDR3aa: CASSNRLASTGVNTEAFF; CDR3nt: TGTGCCAGTAGTAATCGGCTTGCGTCGACAGGGGTGAACACTGAAGCTTTCTTT; d_gene: TRBD1; j_gene: TRBJ1-1; abundance: few; v_gene: TRBV19
CDR3aa: CAIRTAGGRTDQETQYF; CDR3nt: TGTGCCATCCGGACAGCGGGGGGGCGAACAGACCAAGAGACCCAGTACTTC; d_gene: TRBD2; j_gene: TRBJ2-5; abundance: .; v_gene: TRBV10-3
CDR3aa: CASTLRPNSGGIYEQYF; CDR3nt: TGTGCCAGCACCCTCCGCCCCAATAGCGGGGGAATCTACGAGCAGTACTTC; d_gene: TRBD2; j_gene: TRBJ2-7; abundance: .; v_gene: TRBV27
CDR3aa: CASSLAPGLSTNEKLFF; CDR3nt: TGTGCCAGCAGCTTGGCCCCCGGATTGTCAACTAATGAAAAACTGTTTTTT; d_gene: .; j_gene: TRBJ1-4; abundance: .; v_gene: TRBV5-6
CDR3aa: CARGSRPHYEQYF; CDR3nt: TGTGCCAGAGGGTCAAGGCCCCACTACGAGCAGTACTTC; d_gene: .; j_gene: TRBJ2-7; abundance: .; v_gene: TRBV5-3
CDR3aa: CASSLARTGNQPQHF; CDR3nt: TGTGCCAGCAGCTTAGCGCGGACAGGGAATCAGCCCCAGCATTTT; d_gene: TRBD1; j_gene: TRBJ1-5; abundance: .; v_gene: TRBV7-2
CDR3aa: CASSPLVAGGYNEQFF; CDR3nt: TGCGCCAGCAGCCCCCTCGTAGCGGGGGGCTACAATGAGCAGTTCTTC; d_gene: TRBD2; j_gene: TRBJ2-1; abundance: .; v_gene: TRBV4-1
CDR3aa: CASSLWQPYGYTF; CDR3nt: TGTGCCAGCAGCTTGTGGCAACCCTATGGCTACACCTTC; d_gene: .; j_gene: TRBJ1-2; abundance: .; v_gene: TRBV5-4
CDR3aa: CASSIETGLYGYTF; CDR3nt: TGTGCCAGTAGTATTGAGACAGGGTTGTATGGCTACACCTTC; d_gene: TRBD1; j_gene: TRBJ1-2; abundance: .; v_gene: TRBV19
CDR3aa: CASNVGSISYEQYF; CDR3nt: TGTGCCAGCAACGTTGGGTCTATCTCCTACGAGCAGTACTTC; d_gene: .; j_gene: TRBJ2-7; abundance: .; v_gene: TRBV7-2